What follows describes a single T cell receptor beta chain. Antigen unknown. Clones were sequenced by immunoSEQ multiplex PCR, and TCRdb holds only the in-frame ones, with some missing. The table lists about 20,000 clones, 85% of them singletons. This sample is part of a study of regulatory dendritic cells for organ transplantation. Sorted subsets were CFSE-labeled and cultured less than six days with allogeneic dendritic cells. The germline gives CDR1 MNHEY, CDR2 SVGAGI. This CDR3 region has 14 residues. The ends were cut back, 2 bases at V and 6 bases at J, with 11 bases in the middle. The chain is built from TRBV6-5 and TRBJ1-5; D is undetermined. This TCR was recovered from a human donor in good health. The sequencing sample was made of naive CD4+ T cells from blood cultured with dendritic cells. Subset: CD45RA+ naive T cells. CDR3 sequence: CASSYRSGLQPQHF. DNA of the CDR3: TGTGCCAGCAGTTACCGGTCTGGGCTTCAGCCCCAGCATTTT.